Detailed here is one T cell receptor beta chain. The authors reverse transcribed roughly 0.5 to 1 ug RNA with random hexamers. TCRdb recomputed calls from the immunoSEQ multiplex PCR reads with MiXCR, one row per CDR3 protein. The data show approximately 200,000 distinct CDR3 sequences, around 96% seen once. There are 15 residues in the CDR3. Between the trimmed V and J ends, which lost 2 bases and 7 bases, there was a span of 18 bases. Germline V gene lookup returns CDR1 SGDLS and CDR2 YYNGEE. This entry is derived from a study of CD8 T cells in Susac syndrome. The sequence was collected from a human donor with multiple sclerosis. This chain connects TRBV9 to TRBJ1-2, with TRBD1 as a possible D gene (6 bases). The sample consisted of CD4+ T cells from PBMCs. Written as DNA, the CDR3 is TGTGCCAGCAGCGTCGCTGAACAGGGACCAGTTGGCTACACCTTC. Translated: CASSVAEQGPVGYTF.